Included here is one T cell receptor beta chain sequence, with context. The sample comes from a study of T cell repertoires in cytomegalovirus infection. V lost 6 bases, J lost 2 bases, and 14 bases lay in between. There are 14 residues in the CDR3. Germline values: CDR1 ENHRY, CDR2 SYGVKD. One entry per CDR3 protein results from TCRdb running MiXCR on the reads. The repertoire holds approximately 550,000 distinct CDR3 sequences, with about 17% as singletons. The receptor was derived from a human donor in good health (CMV status not recorded). Some clones in this sample may be carry-over from other donors' samples. Sequenced sample: CD8+ T cells from PBMCs. The V gene is TRBV10-3, the J gene TRBJ2-7, with a tentative D call TRBD1 (6 bases). In DNA, the CDR3 is TGTGCCATCAGCGACGGCAGGGACACCTACGAGCAGTACTTC. It translates to CAISDGRDTYEQYF.